This TCR beta chain was captured by sequencing in a study of CD8 T cells in ankylosing spondylitis. Germline V gives CDR1 MNHEY, CDR2 SVGAGI. The CDR3 is made up of 12 amino acids. With molecular barcodes, quantitative 5'-RACE was used to make the TCR beta libraries. TCRdb called the 5' RACE reads again in MiXCR, with one record for every CDR3 protein. This table holds some 200,000 distinct CDR3 sequences, about 13% found once. As regards this clonotype: A read error may produce the germline difference seen at one junction end.

The chain has TRBV6-5 and TRBJ2-7; D tentatively reads TRBD1 or TRBD2 (5 bases each). The TCR sequence derives from a male donor with ankylosing spondylitis or in good health (not recorded which). Input material: blood, either unsorted or a sorted T cell fraction (not recorded which). The CDR3 is CASSQGTDERYF. The DNA for the CDR3 is TGTGCCAGCAGTCAAGGGACGGATGAGCGGTACTTC.